This is a list of T cell receptor beta chains from one sample in a study of blood T cells in healthy people across ages. TCRdb recomputed calls from the 5' RACE reads with MiXCR, one row per CDR3 protein. In the table there are under 2 million distinct CDR3 sequences, almost 35% of which are singletons. The material sequenced was blood. All receptors come from a young woman in good health. CDR3s include the opening cysteine and the closing phenylalanine or tryptophan. A D gene is named only where the DNA matches it firmly. Some rows mark clone size as missing; the rest say once, few, many or name a class of expanded clone.

NA,NA,TRBV6-6,TRBJ2-3,CASSYFSAGADTQYF,TGTGCCAGCAGTTACTTTAGCGCTGGCGCAGATACGCAGTATTTT
few,NA,TRBV10-3,TRBJ2-5,CATGPPRAGLQETQYF,TGTGCCACGGGTCCCCCTCGGGCGGGTCTACAAGAGACCCAGTACTTC
NA,TRBD2,TRBV7-6,TRBJ2-1,CASSSKIQAGGDNEQFF,TGTGCCAGCAGCTCAAAGATCCAAGCGGGAGGGGACAATGAGCAGTTCTTC
NA,TRBD2,TRBV4-2,TRBJ2-1,CASSQELPSLAGTYNEQFF,TGTGCCAGCAGCCAAGAGTTGCCTTCACTAGCGGGGACCTACAATGAGCAGTTCTTC
few,TRBD2,TRBV6-5,TRBJ2-3,CASSPSGGDPDTQYF,TGTGCCAGCAGTCCTAGCGGGGGGGACCCAGATACGCAGTATTTT
once,NA,TRBV12-3/TRBV12-4,TRBJ2-3,CASSLRTADMQYF,TGTGCCAGCAGTTTACGGACAGCAGATATGCAATATTTT
few,NA,TRBV9,TRBJ1-2,CASSADGANYGYTF,TGTGCCAGCAGCGCGGACGGAGCTAACTATGGCTACACCTTC
NA,TRBD2,TRBV12-3/TRBV12-4,TRBJ2-7,CASSLLPGLAGGEQYF,TGTGCCAGCAGTTTACTTCCGGGACTAGCGGGAGGTGAGCAGTACTTC
few,TRBD1,TRBV30,TRBJ2-7,CAWSGTGHRYEQYF,TGTGCCTGGTCTGGGACAGGGCATAGGTACGAGCAGTACTTC
many,NA,TRBV28,TRBJ2-1,CASSLRGRLEQFF,TGTGCCAGCAGTTTACGCGGACGGCTCGAGCAGTTCTTC
NA,NA,TRBV7-9,TRBJ1-1,CASSLGEGEAFF,TGTGCCAGCAGCTTAGGGGAGGGTGAAGCTTTCTTT
few,TRBD1,TRBV7-9,TRBJ1-1,CASSSWTGNSEAFF,TGTGCCAGCAGCTCATGGACAGGTAATTCTGAAGCTTTCTTT
few,TRBD1,TRBV29-1,TRBJ1-1,CSETGTINTEAFF,TGCAGCGAGACAGGGACGATAAACACTGAAGCTTTCTTT
NA,NA,TRBV28,TRBJ2-7,CASSLWSGATGPYEQYF,TGTGCCAGCAGTTTATGGTCAGGGGCGACAGGCCCCTACGAGCAGTACTTC
few,NA,TRBV20-1,TRBJ1-2,CSAREHGPNYGYTF,TGCAGTGCTAGAGAACACGGACCTAACTATGGCTACACCTTC
NA,NA,TRBV7-6,TRBJ1-6,CASSLGGRRSGSPLHF,TGTGCCAGCAGCTTAGGAGGACGTCGTTCCGGATCACCCCTCCACTTT
few,NA,TRBV4-1,TRBJ1-1,CASSQTHGRDTAFF,TGCGCCAGCAGCCAAACACACGGCCGGGACACAGCTTTCTTT
once,NA,TRBV28,TRBJ2-1,CASGRRSSYNEQFF,TGTGCCAGCGGCCGCAGGAGCTCCTACAATGAGCAGTTCTTC
NA,NA,TRBV7-3,TRBJ2-7,CASSLTEGNHEQYF,TGTGCCAGCAGCTTAACGGAAGGGAACCACGAGCAGTACTTC
NA,TRBD2,TRBV20-1,TRBJ2-1,CSARDLLAGASYNEQFF,TGCAGTGCTAGAGATCTTTTGGCGGGAGCCTCCTACAATGAGCAGTTCTTC
few,TRBD1,TRBV20-1,TRBJ2-5,CSADRAEKTQYF,TGCAGTGCCGACAGGGCGGAAAAGACCCAGTACTTC
few,NA,TRBV4-1,TRBJ1-4,CASSQVRREKLFF,TGCGCCAGCAGCCAAGTTCGACGAGAAAAACTGTTTTTT
NA,TRBD2,TRBV28,TRBJ2-3,CASSSVGGEALGTQYF,TGTGCCAGCAGTTCCGTCGGGGGGGAGGCGTTGGGTACGCAGTATTTT